This TCR beta chain was profiled in a study of blood T cell repertoires in COVID-19. Per the original methods: Amplified reference gene primers provided the basis for estimating nucleated cell counts. The table came from immunoSEQ multiplex PCR; TCRdb's copy has only in-frame clones and leaves some out. The V and J calls and clone size are taken from that table; D and trimming were inferred from the DNA. This sample has some 70,000 clones, with 65% to 90% found just once. There are 14 residues in the CDR3. V was trimmed by 3 bases and J by 4 bases, leaving 12 bases between them. Germline-derived CDR1 and CDR2 are WNHNN and SYGVQD (reference sequence).

The sample taken for sequencing was peripheral blood. The source is a man at least 80 years old with acute or convalescent COVID-19. This rearrangement joins TRBV10-1 to TRBJ2-5; TRBD2 might be the D (5 bases). The CDR3 region is CASSDPMAGETQYF. The CDR3 DNA sequence: TGCGCCAGCAGTGACCCAATGGCGGGAGAGACCCAGTACTTC.